This T cell receptor (beta chain) is from a study of tumor and adjacent non-tumor tissue in lung cancer. About the research overall: Histology: under 15 adenocarcinoma, 2 squamous cell carcinoma, 1 small cell lung cancer. Study findings and constraints: Shorter survival was associated with higher TCR diversity in tumors. Tumor tissue had significantly higher TCR diversity than normal lung.

No cell sorting was done before RNA was extracted from the tissue. This non-tumor lung sample came from over 3 cm beyond the tumor edge. Donors were chemotherapy-naive, newly diagnosed lung cancer surgical patients in China, August–late 2014. The library came from three nested PCR rounds adapted from ARM-PCR protocols. TCRdb reprocessed the multiplex PCR reads via MiXCR and lists one record per CDR3 protein. The table shows 85,000 to 130,000 distinct CDR3 sequences, with over 55% occurring only once. Ten or more counts support this clonotype. Its antigen is still unknown. The CDR3 covers 16 residues. Trimming removed 2 bases from V and 3 bases from J; junction bases left unmatched: 10.

This sequence originates from a man aged 25-45 years with non-small cell lung cancer. The gene calls are TRBV12-3 or TRBV12-4 and TRBJ2-7, with 7 bases lining up with TRBD1. Source material: distant non-tumor lung tissue. CDR3 nucleotides: TGTGCCAGCAGTTTACGACAGGGACCCTTTCACTACGAGCAGTACTTC. Translation gives CASSLRQGPFHYEQYF.